This TCR beta chain was captured by sequencing in a study of CD8 T cells in ankylosing spondylitis. Study-wide results and caveats: Ankylosing spondylitis blood seemed to carry a telltale TCR beta motif made of several highly homologous variants. Researchers reportedly found disease-linked clones significantly enriched in matched ankylosing spondylitis synovial fluid.

By quantitative 5'-RACE with molecular barcodes, the TCR beta libraries were made. Via MiXCR, TCRdb re-called the 5' RACE reads, giving one row per CDR3 protein. The data hold roughly 140,000 distinct CDR3 sequences, with under 45% observed a single time. This CDR3 has 12 amino acids. V lost 1 base, J lost 3 bases, and 6 bases lay in between. Germline-derived CDR1 and CDR2 are GTSNPN and SVGIG (reference sequence). This clonotype was seen many times. The antigen is not known. This clonotype was sampled from a male donor with ankylosing spondylitis. The chain combines TRBV30 with TRBJ1-1; D gene unclear. The sequenced sample consisted of synovial fluid, either unsorted or a sorted T cell fraction (not recorded which). For the CDR3, the DNA is TGTGCCTGGAGTGGAAGTGACACTGAAGCTTTCTTT. This gives the protein CAWSGSDTEAFF.